The rows below give T cell receptor beta chains drawn from one sample of a study of blood T cell repertoires in COVID-19. The method was immunoSEQ multiplex PCR; TCRdb's version includes in-frame clones alone and lacks a portion of them. The sample has 110,000 or so clones; 75% to 90% are singletons. Sequenced material: peripheral blood. The receptors were sampled from a woman between 40 and 55 years old with acute or convalescent COVID-19. Each CDR3 is given with its conserved first and last residue. A D gene is named only where the DNA matches it firmly.

CDR3aa: CASRGQGIEAFF; v_gene: TRBV25-1; j_gene: TRBJ1-1; d_gene: TRBD1
CDR3aa: CASSRQATYNEQFF; v_gene: TRBV6-5; j_gene: TRBJ2-1; d_gene: NA
CDR3aa: CASSMARQGVYGYTF; v_gene: TRBV19; j_gene: TRBJ1-2; d_gene: TRBD1
CDR3aa: CASSLADPGTSGGVANEQFF; v_gene: TRBV7-2; j_gene: TRBJ2-1; d_gene: TRBD2
CDR3aa: CASREQGGEKLFF; v_gene: TRBV19; j_gene: TRBJ1-4; d_gene: NA
CDR3aa: CASSLGQLLHNEQFF; v_gene: TRBV5-1; j_gene: TRBJ2-1; d_gene: TRBD1
CDR3aa: CASQMAGAYYGYTF; v_gene: TRBV19; j_gene: TRBJ1-2; d_gene: NA
CDR3aa: CASSVGGQGRQPQHF; v_gene: TRBV9; j_gene: TRBJ1-5; d_gene: TRBD1
CDR3aa: CASRPPGTLNQPQHF; v_gene: TRBV6-6; j_gene: TRBJ1-5; d_gene: NA
CDR3aa: CASSKVGSYEQYF; v_gene: TRBV21-1; j_gene: TRBJ2-7; d_gene: NA
CDR3aa: CASSLTGVVEKLFF; v_gene: TRBV6-5; j_gene: TRBJ1-4; d_gene: TRBD1
CDR3aa: CASSSQGRGDGYNEQFF; v_gene: TRBV7-9; j_gene: TRBJ2-1; d_gene: NA
CDR3aa: CASSPGGPGTDTQYF; v_gene: TRBV18; j_gene: TRBJ2-3; d_gene: NA
CDR3aa: CASSLATGVGNEQFF; v_gene: TRBV7-9; j_gene: TRBJ2-1; d_gene: TRBD1
CDR3aa: CASSLTGPSYEQYF; v_gene: TRBV5-5; j_gene: TRBJ2-7; d_gene: NA
CDR3aa: CASSAPRYRGEWTEAFF; v_gene: TRBV19; j_gene: TRBJ1-1; d_gene: TRBD1
CDR3aa: CASSQDIAREQYF; v_gene: TRBV3-1/TRBV3-2; j_gene: TRBJ2-7; d_gene: NA
CDR3aa: CASGRVGSYEQYF; v_gene: TRBV5-1; j_gene: TRBJ2-7; d_gene: TRBD2
CDR3aa: CASSRGQDLDTQYF; v_gene: TRBV4-3; j_gene: TRBJ2-3; d_gene: TRBD1
CDR3aa: CASSQDRGRGGYTF; v_gene: TRBV4-3; j_gene: TRBJ1-2; d_gene: TRBD1